This T cell receptor beta chain was identified during a study of identifying expanded T cells in peripheral blood. Notes on the study in general: Differentially abundant clones: roughly 1.2 between replicates, about 17 at 2 to 3 weeks, around 20 at four.

With regard to this clone: The antigen is undetermined.

Profiled with immunoSEQ multiplex PCR; TCRdb holds only in-frame clones, not every one. The data contain 100,000 to 150,000 clones, less than 90% of them singletons. The receptor was isolated from a person aged 18-70 years in good health. Sequencing was done on a sample of blood.

The CDR3 here is CASSAGGLESYGYTF. CDR3 sequence (DNA): TGTGCCAGCAGCGCAGGGGGCCTGGAGAGCTATGGCTACACCTTC. The V call is TRBV7-8, the J call TRBJ1-2, with 8 bases aligning to TRBD1. The germline V gene has CDR1 SGHVS and CDR2 FQNEAQ. CDR3 size: 15 residues. Trimming cost V 5 bases and J 4 bases; bases outside gene matches: 9.